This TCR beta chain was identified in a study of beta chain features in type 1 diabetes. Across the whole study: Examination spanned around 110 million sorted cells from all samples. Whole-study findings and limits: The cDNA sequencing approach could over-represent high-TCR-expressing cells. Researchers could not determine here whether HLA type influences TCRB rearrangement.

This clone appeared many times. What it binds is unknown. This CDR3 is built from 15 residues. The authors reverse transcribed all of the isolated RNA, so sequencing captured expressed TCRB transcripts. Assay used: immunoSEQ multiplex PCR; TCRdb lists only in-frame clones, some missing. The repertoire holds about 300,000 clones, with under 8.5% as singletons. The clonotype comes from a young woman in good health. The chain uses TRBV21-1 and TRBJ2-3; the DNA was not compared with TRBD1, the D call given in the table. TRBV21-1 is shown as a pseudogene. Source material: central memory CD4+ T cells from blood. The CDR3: CASSKGQLSTDTQYF. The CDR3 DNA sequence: TGTGCCAGCAGCAAAGGGCAGTTGAGCACAGATACGCAGTATTTT.